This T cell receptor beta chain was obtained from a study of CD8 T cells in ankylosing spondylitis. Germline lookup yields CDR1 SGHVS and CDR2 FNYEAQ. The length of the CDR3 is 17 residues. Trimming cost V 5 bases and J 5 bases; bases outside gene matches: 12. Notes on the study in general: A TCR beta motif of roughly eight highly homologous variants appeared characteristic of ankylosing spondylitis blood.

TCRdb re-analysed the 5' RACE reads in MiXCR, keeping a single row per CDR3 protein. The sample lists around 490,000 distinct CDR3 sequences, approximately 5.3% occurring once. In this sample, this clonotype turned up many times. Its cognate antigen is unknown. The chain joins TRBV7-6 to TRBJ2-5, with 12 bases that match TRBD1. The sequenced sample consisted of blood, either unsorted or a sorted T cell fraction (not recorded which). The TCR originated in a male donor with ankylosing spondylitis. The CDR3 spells CASSAQSGQGAWETQYF. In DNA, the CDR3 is TGTGCCAGCAGCGCCCAATCGGGACAGGGGGCTTGGGAGACCCAGTACTTC.